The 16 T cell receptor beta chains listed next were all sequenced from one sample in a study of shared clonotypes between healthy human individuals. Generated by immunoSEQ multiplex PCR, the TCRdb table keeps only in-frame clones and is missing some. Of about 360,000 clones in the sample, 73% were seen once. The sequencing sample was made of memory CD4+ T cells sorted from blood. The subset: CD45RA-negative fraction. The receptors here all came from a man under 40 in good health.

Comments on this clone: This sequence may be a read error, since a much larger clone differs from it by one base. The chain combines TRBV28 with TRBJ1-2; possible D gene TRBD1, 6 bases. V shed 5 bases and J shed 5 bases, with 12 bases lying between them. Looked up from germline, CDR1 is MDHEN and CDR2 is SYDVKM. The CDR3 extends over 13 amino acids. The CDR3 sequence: CASSPGTIYGYTF. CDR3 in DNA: TGTGCCAGCAGTCCCGGGACAATTTATGGCTACACCTTC.

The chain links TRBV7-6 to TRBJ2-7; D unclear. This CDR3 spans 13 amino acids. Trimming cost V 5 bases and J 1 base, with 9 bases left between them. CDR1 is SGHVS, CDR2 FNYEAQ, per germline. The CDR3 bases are TGTGCCAGCAGCAAGCAACCTTCCTACGAGCAGTACTTC. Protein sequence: CASSKQPSYEQYF.

The CDR3 region has the DNA TGTGCCAGCAGCTCGGACAGGCGGCAGGAGCAGTACTTC. Translation gives CASSSDRRQEQYF. V gene TRBV7-2 combines with J gene TRBJ2-7, with TRBD1 identical over 7 bases. V gave up 4 bases and J gave up 7 bases; unmatched junction bases: 7. The germline gives CDR1 SGHTA, CDR2 FQGNSA. This CDR3 has 13 amino acids.

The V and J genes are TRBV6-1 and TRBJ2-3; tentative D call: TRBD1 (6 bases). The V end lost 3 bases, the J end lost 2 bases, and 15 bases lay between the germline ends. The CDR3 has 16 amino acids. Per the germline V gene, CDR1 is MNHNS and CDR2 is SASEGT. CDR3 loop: CASSDTGRLFTDTQYF. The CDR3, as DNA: TGTGCCAGCAGTGACACAGGGCGTCTCTTCACAGATACGCAGTATTTT.

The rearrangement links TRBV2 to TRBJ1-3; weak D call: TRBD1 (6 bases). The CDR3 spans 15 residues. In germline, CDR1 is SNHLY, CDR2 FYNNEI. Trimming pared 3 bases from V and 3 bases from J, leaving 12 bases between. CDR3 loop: CASSDSGAGGNTIYF. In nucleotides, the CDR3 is TGTGCCAGCAGTGATTCAGGGGCGGGTGGAAACACCATATATTTT.

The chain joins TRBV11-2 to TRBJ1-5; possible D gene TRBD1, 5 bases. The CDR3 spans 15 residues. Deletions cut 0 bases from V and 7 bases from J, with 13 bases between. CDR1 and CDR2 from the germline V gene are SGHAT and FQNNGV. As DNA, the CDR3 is TGTGCCAGCAGCTTAGATCGGGGGTTCGTCCAGCCCCAGCATTTT. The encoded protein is CASSLDRGFVQPQHF.

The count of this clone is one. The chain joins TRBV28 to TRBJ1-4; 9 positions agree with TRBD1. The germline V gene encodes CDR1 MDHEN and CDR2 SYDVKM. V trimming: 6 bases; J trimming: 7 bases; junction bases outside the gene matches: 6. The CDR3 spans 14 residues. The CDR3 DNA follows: TGTGCCAGCAGCCCCGGGACAGGGAGTGAAAAACTGTTTTTT. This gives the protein CASSPGTGSEKLFF. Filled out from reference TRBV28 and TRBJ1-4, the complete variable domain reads DVKVTQSSRYLVKRTGEKVFLECVQDMDHENMFWYRQDPGLGLRLIYFSYDVKMKEKGDIPEGYSVSREKKERFSLILESASTNQTSMYLCASSPGTGSEKLFFGSGTQLSVL.

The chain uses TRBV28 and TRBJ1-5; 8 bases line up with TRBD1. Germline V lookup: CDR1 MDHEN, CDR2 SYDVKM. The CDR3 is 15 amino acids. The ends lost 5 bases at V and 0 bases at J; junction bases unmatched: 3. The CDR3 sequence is CASSGQGPSNQPQHF. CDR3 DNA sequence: TGTGCCAGCAGTGGACAGGGACCTAGCAATCAGCCCCAGCATTTT.

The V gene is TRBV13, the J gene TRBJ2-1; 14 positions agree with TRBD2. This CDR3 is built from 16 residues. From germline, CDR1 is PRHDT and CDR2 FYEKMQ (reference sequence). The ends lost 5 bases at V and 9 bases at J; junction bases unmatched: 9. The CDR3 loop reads CASSARLAGGYGEQFF. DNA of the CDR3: TGTGCCAGCAGCGCAAGACTAGCGGGAGGGTACGGTGAGCAGTTCTTC.

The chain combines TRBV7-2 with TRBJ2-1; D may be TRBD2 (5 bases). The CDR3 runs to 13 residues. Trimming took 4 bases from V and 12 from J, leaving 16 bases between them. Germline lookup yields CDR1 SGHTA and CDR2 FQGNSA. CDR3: CASSSEGLEGQFF. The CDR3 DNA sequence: TGTGCCAGCAGCTCAGAAGGGCTTGAGGGGCAGTTCTTC.

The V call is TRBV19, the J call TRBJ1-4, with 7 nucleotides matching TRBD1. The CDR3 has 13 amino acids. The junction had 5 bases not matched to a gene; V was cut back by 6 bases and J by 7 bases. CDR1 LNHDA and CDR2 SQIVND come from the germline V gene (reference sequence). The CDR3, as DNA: TGTGCCAGTAGCTTCACAGGGGTTGAAAAACTGTTTTTT. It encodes CASSFTGVEKLFF. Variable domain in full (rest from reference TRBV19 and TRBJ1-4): DGGITQSPKYLFRKEGQNVTLSCEQNLNHDAMYWYRQDPGQGLRLIYYSQIVNDFQKGDIAEGYSVSREKKESFPLTVTSAQKNPTAFYLCASSFTGVEKLFFGSGTQLSVL.

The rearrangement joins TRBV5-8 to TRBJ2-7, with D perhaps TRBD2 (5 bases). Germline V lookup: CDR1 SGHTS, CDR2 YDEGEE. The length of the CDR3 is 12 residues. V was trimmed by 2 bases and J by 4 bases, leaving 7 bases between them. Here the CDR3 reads CASSFWEYEQYF. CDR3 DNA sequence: TGTGCCAGCAGCTTTTGGGAGTACGAGCAGTACTTC.

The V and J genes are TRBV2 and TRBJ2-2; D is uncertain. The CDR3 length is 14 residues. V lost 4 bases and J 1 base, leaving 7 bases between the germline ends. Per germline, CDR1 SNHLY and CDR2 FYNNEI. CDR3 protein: CASSAGRNTGELFF. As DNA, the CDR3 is TGTGCCAGCAGTGCGGGCCGGAACACCGGGGAGCTGTTTTTT.

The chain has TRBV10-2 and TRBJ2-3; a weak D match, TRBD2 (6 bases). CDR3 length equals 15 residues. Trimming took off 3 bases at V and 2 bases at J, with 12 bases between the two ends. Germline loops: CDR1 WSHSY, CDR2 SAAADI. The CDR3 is CASSDLSGNTDTQYF. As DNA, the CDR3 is TGCGCCAGCAGTGATCTTAGCGGCAACACAGATACGCAGTATTTT.

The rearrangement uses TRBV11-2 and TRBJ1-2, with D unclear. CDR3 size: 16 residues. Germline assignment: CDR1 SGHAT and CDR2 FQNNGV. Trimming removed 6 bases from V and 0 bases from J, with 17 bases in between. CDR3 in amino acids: CASRSLGRVANYGYTF. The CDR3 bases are TGTGCCAGCAGATCCTTGGGGAGGGTAGCTAACTATGGCTACACCTTC.

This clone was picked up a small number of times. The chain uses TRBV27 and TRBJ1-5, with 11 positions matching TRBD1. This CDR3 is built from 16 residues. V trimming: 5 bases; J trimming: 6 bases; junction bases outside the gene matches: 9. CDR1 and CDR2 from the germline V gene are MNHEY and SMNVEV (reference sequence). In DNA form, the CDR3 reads TGTGCCAGCAGTCCCCGGGACAGGGGGTCCGGTCAGCCCCAGCATTTT. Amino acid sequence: CASSPRDRGSGQPQHF.